The source of this TCR beta chain is a study of radiation and T cells in renal cell carcinoma. On this clone itself: Antigen unknown.

Clones were sequenced by immunoSEQ multiplex PCR, and TCRdb holds only the in-frame ones, with some missing. The sample includes approximately 29,000 clones, about 85% seen only once; the top ten take about 30%. CDR3 length: 14 amino acids. V was pared by 4 bases and J by 4 bases, with 4 bases of the junction left unmatched. CDR1 and CDR2 from the germline V gene are SNHLY and FYNNEI. Study-level points and caveats: Pretreatment tumor biopsies were lacking, so baseline clonotypes are unknown.

Time point noted: blood 4 weeks post-SBRT, at nephrectomy. Treatment defined: 15 Gy SBRT to primary tumor, nephrectomy 4 weeks later. Nephrectomy followed 15 Gy stereotactic body radiation by 4 weeks. Serial blood draws occurred at baseline and 2 and 4 weeks post-SBRT. Sequences were derived from blood, sampled from a patient whose treatment included radiotherapy and nephrectomy. The rearrangement joins TRBV2 to TRBJ2-1; 7 nucleotides agree with TRBD2. The source of this sequence is a man in his 60s with renal cell carcinoma. The CDR3 reads CASSALATYNEQFF. As DNA, the CDR3 is TGTGCCAGCAGTGCACTAGCGACTTACAATGAGCAGTTCTTC.